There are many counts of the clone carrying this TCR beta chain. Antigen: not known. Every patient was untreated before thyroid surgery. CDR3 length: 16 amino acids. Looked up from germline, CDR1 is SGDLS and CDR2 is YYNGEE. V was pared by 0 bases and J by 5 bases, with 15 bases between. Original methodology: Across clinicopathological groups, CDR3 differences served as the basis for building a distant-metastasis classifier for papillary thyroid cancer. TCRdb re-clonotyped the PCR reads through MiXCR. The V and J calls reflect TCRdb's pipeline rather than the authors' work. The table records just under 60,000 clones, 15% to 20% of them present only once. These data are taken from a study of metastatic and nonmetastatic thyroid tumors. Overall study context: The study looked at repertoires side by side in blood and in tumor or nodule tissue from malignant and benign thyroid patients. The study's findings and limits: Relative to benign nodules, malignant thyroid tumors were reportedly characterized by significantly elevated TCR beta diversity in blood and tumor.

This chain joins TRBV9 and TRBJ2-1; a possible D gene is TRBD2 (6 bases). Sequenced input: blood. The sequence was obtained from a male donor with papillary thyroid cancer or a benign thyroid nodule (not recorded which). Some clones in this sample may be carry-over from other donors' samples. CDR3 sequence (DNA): TGTGCCAGCAGCGTAGCTGTGGCGGGATTGAACAATGAGCAGTTCTTC. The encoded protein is CASSVAVAGLNNEQFF.